This is a list of T cell receptor beta chains from one sample in a study of shared clonotypes between healthy human individuals. Here immunoSEQ multiplex PCR was the method, and the copy in TCRdb shows in-frame clones only, minus some. This sample has 730,000 or so clones, with about two thirds found just once. Sequencing input: memory CD4+ T cells sorted from blood. These receptors were obtained from a woman younger than 45 in good health. Each CDR3 is given with its conserved first and last residue. A D gene is named only where the DNA matches it firmly. The listing skips clone size in some rows; elsewhere it reads once, few, many or a size class.

j_gene	v_gene	abundance	d_gene	CDR3aa	CDR3nt
TRBJ1-4	TRBV28	.	.	CASTKGSNRKLFF	TGTGCCAGCACAAAGGGATCGAATCGAAAACTGTTTTTT
TRBJ2-7	TRBV28	.	TRBD2	CASSIGTRTYEQYF	TGTGCCAGCAGCATCGGGACTAGGACCTACGAGCAGTACTTC
TRBJ1-5	TRBV6-1	.	.	CASNRPGTNQPQHF	TGTGCCAGCAACCGACCGGGTACAAATCAGCCCCAGCATTTT
TRBJ2-7	TRBV11-2	.	TRBD2	CASRSGGKSYEQYF	TGTGCCAGCAGGTCGGGGGGTAAGTCCTACGAGCAGTACTTC
TRBJ2-2	TRBV18	.	.	CASSPAASVDTGELFF	TGTGCCAGCTCACCGGCAGCTAGCGTGGACACCGGGGAGCTGTTTTTT
TRBJ2-7	TRBV28	.	.	CASSLGVFEQYF	TGTGCCAGCAGTTTAGGGGTTTTCGAGCAGTACTTC
TRBJ2-7	TRBV6-5	few	TRBD1	CASSYAGQAYEQYF	TGTGCCAGCAGTTACGCGGGACAGGCCTACGAGCAGTACTTC
TRBJ2-1	TRBV14	.	.	CASSHYTQNEQFF	TGTGCCAGCAGCCATTACACGCAAAATGAGCAGTTCTTC
TRBJ2-1	TRBV19	.	.	CASSQLLGYNEQFF	TGTGCCAGTAGTCAACTTCTAGGATACAATGAGCAGTTCTTC
TRBJ2-7	TRBV4-1	few	TRBD1	CASSLVGTGAYEQYF	TGCGCCAGCAGCCTCGTCGGGACAGGAGCCTACGAGCAGTACTTC
TRBJ2-1	TRBV5-4	.	TRBD2	CASSLGLTSGSYNEQFF	TGTGCCAGCAGCTTGGGTTTGACTAGCGGGAGCTACAATGAGCAGTTCTTC
TRBJ1-5	TRBV7-9	.	.	CASSLTPEQPQHF	TGTGCCAGCAGCTTAACCCCGGAGCAGCCCCAGCATTTT
TRBJ2-5	TRBV7-2	.	TRBD2	CASSQGSGTRGEETQYF	TGTGCCAGCAGCCAAGGTTCCGGGACTCGGGGGGAAGAGACCCAGTACTTC
TRBJ1-3	TRBV6-1	.	.	CASSERWWAGQLSGNTIYF	TGTGCCAGCAGTGAAAGGTGGTGGGCTGGGCAGCTCTCTGGAAACACCATATATTTT
TRBJ1-4	TRBV28	many	TRBD1	CASTVSKTGGSINEKLFF	TGTGCCAGCACAGTTTCCAAGACAGGGGGTTCTATTAATGAAAAACTGTTTTTT
TRBJ2-7	TRBV11-2	few	TRBD2	CASRRPGLAAYEQYF	TGTGCCAGCAGACGACCGGGACTAGCGGCCTACGAGCAGTACTTC
TRBJ1-1	TRBV6-1	few	.	CASSEAGGRGAFF	TGTGCCAGCAGTGAAGCGGGTGGGCGGGGAGCTTTCTTT
TRBJ1-1	TRBV18	.	TRBD1	CASSGQGDTEAFF	TGTGCCAGCTCAGGACAGGGGGACACTGAAGCTTTCTTT
TRBJ2-5	TRBV18	.	.	CASSPLAGATETQYF	TGTGCCAGCTCACCACTTGCAGGGGCGACGGAGACCCAGTACTTC
TRBJ2-7	TRBV28	.	TRBD1	CASRPSGQGTTSYEQYF	TGTGCCAGCAGACCCTCGGGACAGGGGACTACCTCCTACGAGCAGTACTTC
TRBJ2-1	TRBV6-1	.	.	CASNYGRRDNEQFF	TGTGCCAGCAATTATGGGAGAAGGGACAATGAGCAGTTCTTC
TRBJ1-6	TRBV30	.	.	CAWIPGSYNSPLHF	TGTGCCTGGATACCGGGATCCTATAATTCACCCCTCCACTTT
TRBJ2-2	TRBV6-5	.	.	CASRTQIHGELFF	TGTGCCAGCAGAACCCAAATTCATGGGGAGCTGTTTTTT
TRBJ2-7	TRBV28	.	.	CASTTQGTFYEQYF	TGTGCCAGCACAACCCAGGGCACCTTCTACGAGCAGTACTTC
TRBJ2-5	TRBV27	once	.	CASSLSRQGETQYF	TGTGCCAGCAGTTTATCCCGGCAGGGAGAGACCCAGTACTTC
TRBJ2-7	TRBV5-5	.	TRBD2	CASSLVAGVAEQYF	TGTGCCAGCAGCTTGGTAGCGGGAGTCGCCGAGCAGTACTTC
TRBJ1-4	TRBV29-1	few	.	CSVGSRRNEKLFF	TGCAGCGTTGGGTCCAGGCGCAATGAAAAACTGTTTTTT
TRBJ1-2	TRBV7-8	.	.	CASSLALYRSGGGYTF	TGTGCCAGCAGCTTGGCTCTCTACAGGAGTGGAGGTGGCTACACCTTC
TRBJ2-7	TRBV5-1	.	.	CASSLLSGSYEQYF	TGCGCCAGCAGCTTGCTTTCAGGTTCATACGAGCAGTACTTC
TRBJ2-3	TRBV9	.	.	CASSSDMTDTQYF	TGTGCCAGCAGCTCAGACATGACAGATACGCAGTATTTT
TRBJ1-5	TRBV19	.	TRBD1	CASSDRARGDNQPQHF	TGTGCCAGTAGCGACAGGGCCAGAGGGGACAATCAGCCCCAGCATTTT
TRBJ2-2	TRBV5-1	.	.	CASEGQNTGELFF	TGCGCCAGCGAAGGACAGAACACCGGGGAGCTGTTTTTT
TRBJ2-1	TRBV18	.	.	CASSPKLDLEQFF	TGTGCCAGCTCACCAAAGCTCGACCTTGAGCAGTTCTTC
TRBJ2-7	TRBV18	few	TRBD2	CASSPSSSGTYEQYF	TGTGCCAGCTCACCATCGTCTAGCGGTACCTACGAGCAGTACTTC
TRBJ2-3	TRBV7-8	few	.	CASSIIGTQYF	TGTGCCAGCAGCATCATTGGTACGCAGTATTTT
TRBJ2-1	TRBV11-2	.	TRBD2	CASSSWELAGINEQFF	TGTGCCAGCAGCTCCTGGGAGCTAGCGGGTATCAATGAGCAGTTCTTC
TRBJ1-1	TRBV6-5	.	.	CASRWAGNTEAFF	TGTGCCAGCAGATGGGCAGGGAACACTGAAGCTTTCTTT
TRBJ2-5	TRBV2	.	.	CASRYIQETQYF	TGTGCCAGCAGATACATACAAGAGACCCAGTACTTC
TRBJ1-2	TRBV9	.	TRBD1	CASSGSTGAVYGYTF	TGTGCCAGCAGCGGTTCGACAGGGGCCGTCTATGGCTACACCTTC
TRBJ1-5	TRBV5-4	.	TRBD1	CASSQWTGGEGVNQPQHF	TGTGCCAGCAGCCAGTGGACAGGGGGAGAAGGGGTTAATCAGCCCCAGCATTTT
TRBJ2-3	TRBV27	.	.	CASSLSAVTTDTQYF	TGTGCCAGCAGTTTATCGGCAGTTACCACAGATACGCAGTATTTT
TRBJ1-3	TRBV16	.	.	CASSQSGDSGNTIYF	TGTGCCAGCAGCCAATCTGGTGACTCTGGAAACACCATATATTTT
TRBJ2-6	TRBV7-9	once	.	CASSLGTSSGANVLTF	TGTGCCAGCAGCCTAGGTACATCCTCTGGGGCCAACGTCCTGACTTTC